Reported below is one TCR beta chain. The record originates from a study of PD-L1 blockade in urothelial cancer. Documented time point: peripheral blood 6 weeks after treatment start. CDR1 is MDHEN and CDR2 is SYDVKM in the germline V gene. J gave up 0 bases and V 8 bases, and 5 bases lay outside the gene matches. The CDR3 length is 14 residues. The repertoire was sequenced with immunoSEQ multiplex PCR; TCRdb's copy has only in-frame clones and lacks some. The sample shows around 19,000 clones, about four fifths of them seen only once. This TCR came from a man aged 50-59 years with urothelial cancer. The sample was PBMCs, taken around atezolizumab (anti-PD-L1) treatment. This chain connects TRBV28 to TRBJ1-1; 8 bases match TRBD1. This chain's CDR3 is CASRDRGLNTEAFF. The DNA for the CDR3 is TGTGCCAGCCGAGACAGGGGTCTGAACACTGAAGCTTTCTTT.